This TCR beta chain was observed in a study of vaccination and CD4 T cells after COVID-19. As for this clonotype: The antigen is undetermined.

The treatment was: approximately nine-day PBMC culture with coronavirus spike peptide pools or control peptides (ViraFEST assay). The study sequenced cultured CD4+ T cell DNA using the Oncomine TCR Beta short-read assay. TCRdb reprocessed the PCR reads with MiXCR, giving one entry per CDR3 protein. The sample includes some 17,000 distinct CDR3 sequences, 48% of them seen just once. This sample comprised CD4+ T cells from blood, cultured in vitro, obtained before SARS-CoV-2 vaccination. The TCR originated in a human donor who had recovered from COVID-19.

CDR3 protein: CASSYNKYRGNTEAFF. The DNA for the CDR3 is TGTGCCAGCAGTTACAATAAATACAGGGGGAACACTGAAGCTTTCTTT. This chain joins TRBV6-5 and TRBJ1-1, with TRBD1 identical over 7 bases. Per the germline V gene, CDR1 is MNHEY and CDR2 is SVGAGI. V dropped 2 bases and J dropped 1; count of bases not matched to a gene: 7. CDR3 length: 16 amino acids.